Described below is a single TCR beta chain sequence and its context. Germline V gene lookup returns CDR1 DFQATT and CDR2 SNEGSKA (reference sequence). Trimming took off 3 bases at V and 2 bases at J, with 10 bases between the two ends. The CDR3 consists of 13 residues. Generated by immunoSEQ multiplex PCR, the TCRdb table keeps only in-frame clones and is missing some. The data contain 200,000 to 300,000 clones, more than 85% of them singletons. The sample comes from a study of blood T cell repertoires in COVID-19. The receptor was isolated from a woman aged 60-75 years with COVID-19, enrolled during active disease. The sample comprised peripheral blood. V gene TRBV20-1 combines with J gene TRBJ2-5; D not certain. The CDR3 region has the DNA TGCAGTGCTAGTGTGCCAGTGCAAGAGACCCAGTACTTC. It codes for CSASVPVQETQYF.